The rows below give T cell receptor beta chains drawn from one sample of a study of beta chain features in type 1 diabetes. Sequenced by immunoSEQ multiplex PCR; TCRdb stores in-frame clones only, minus some. The sample has just over 600,000 clones; around a sixth are singletons. The sequenced material came from naive CD4+ T cells from blood. Receptors were obtained from a man younger than 35 in good health. The CDR3 runs from the conserved cysteine through the conserved F or W. A D gene is named only where the DNA matches it firmly. Not all rows give a size; the values are once, few, many and, for expanded clones, a class.

TRBD2,-,TRBV6-6,TRBJ2-2,TGTGCCAGCAGTTACGTCGGGGGGATTCCCGGGGAGCTGTTTTTT,CASSYVGGIPGELFF
-,few,TRBV23-1,TRBJ2-2,TGCGCCAGCAGTCATTTTCCAGGACCGATAAACACCGGGGAGCTGTTTTTT,CASSHFPGPINTGELFF
TRBD1,few,TRBV9,TRBJ1-2,TGTGCCAGCAGCGCAACCGGGACAGGGGTGGCCTACACCTTC,CASSATGTGVAYTF
-,few,TRBV5-1,TRBJ2-1,TGCGCCAGCAGCTTAGGAAGGGGAATTGTGGATGAGCAGTTCTTC,CASSLGRGIVDEQFF
-,-,TRBV5-1,TRBJ2-7,TGCGCCAGCAGCTTGAAACGGGGGTTTACGGACGAGCAGTACTTC,CASSLKRGFTDEQYF
-,-,TRBV7-9,TRBJ2-5,TGTGCCAGCAGTTATAGTCGGGGCATCCAAGAGACCCAGTACTTC,CASSYSRGIQETQYF
TRBD2,-,TRBV5-4,TRBJ2-3,TGTGCCAGCAGCTTGGTCGGACTAGCGGGATCAGATACGCAGTATTTT,CASSLVGLAGSDTQYF
-,-,TRBV7-2,TRBJ1-5,TGTGCCAGCAGCTTAGCAGACAGCACCTTCAATCAGCCCCAGCATTTT,CASSLADSTFNQPQHF
-,few,TRBV5-1,TRBJ2-7,TGCGCCAGCAGCTCGGTTGAGGGGTACGAGCAGTACTTC,CASSSVEGYEQYF
-,-,TRBV28,TRBJ2-1,TGTGCCAGCAGTTGGGACTCGGCGGGCCACGGGGAGCAGTTCTTC,CASSWDSAGHGEQFF
-,-,TRBV6-1,TRBJ2-6,TGTGCCAGCAGTGACCGGGGCGGGGCCAACGTCCTGACTTTC,CASSDRGGANVLTF
TRBD1,-,TRBV19,TRBJ2-5,TGTGCCAGTAGTGATAGACAGGGCCGTGGGGAGACCCAGTACTTC,CASSDRQGRGETQYF
-,-,TRBV15,TRBJ2-7,TGTGCCACCAGCAGAGATCTCGGTTACGAGCAGTACTTC,CATSRDLGYEQYF
-,few,TRBV7-9,TRBJ1-1,TGTGCCAGCAGCGCCACTAGGTTGAACACTGAAGCTTTCTTT,CASSATRLNTEAFF
-,-,TRBV5-1,TRBJ2-7,TGCGCCAGCAGCTTGGACAGTCAGCAGTACTTC,CASSLDSQQYF
TRBD2,few,TRBV10-3,TRBJ2-7,TGTGCCATCCAGGGGACTAGCGGGAGTTACGAGCAGTACTTC,CAIQGTSGSYEQYF
TRBD1,-,TRBV5-6,TRBJ2-3,TGTGCCAGCAGCACTAGGGGGCCTCAATTCACAGATACGCAGTATTTT,CASSTRGPQFTDTQYF
-,-,TRBV6-6,TRBJ1-5,TGTGCCAGCACGGTCGTTGGCAATCAGCCCCAGCATTTT,CASTVVGNQPQHF
-,few,TRBV30,TRBJ1-1,TGTGCCTGGTTCTCGGGCAGGGGCGGGGGTGAAGCTTTCTTT,CAWFSGRGGGEAFF
-,-,TRBV10-3,TRBJ2-7,TGTGCCATCAGTCGGGGGATGGGGAGAACGAACTACGAGCAGTACTTC,CAISRGMGRTNYEQYF
TRBD1,few,TRBV6-5,TRBJ2-3,TGTGCCAGCAGTTACTCCAGGGGGCTTGGCACAGATACGCAGTATTTT,CASSYSRGLGTDTQYF
-,-,TRBV6-1,TRBJ2-1,TGTGCCAGCAGTGAACCACGGATCTCCTACAATGAGCAGTTCTTC,CASSEPRISYNEQFF
-,few,TRBV7-3,TRBJ1-1,TGTGCCAGCAGCCCCGGACGGCGGAACACTGAAGCTTTCTTT,CASSPGRRNTEAFF
TRBD2,few,TRBV18,TRBJ2-5,TGTGCCAGCTCACTAAAACTAGCGGGAGGAGGATTCTACCAAGAGACCCAGTACTTC,CASSLKLAGGGFYQETQYF
TRBD2,-,TRBV11-1,TRBJ2-3,TGTGCCAGCAGCCCCTCCGGGAGGCTTGGCACAGATACGCAGTATTTT,CASSPSGRLGTDTQYF
TRBD2,-,TRBV6-4,TRBJ2-1,TGTGCCAGCAGTGACTGGACTAGCGGATACAATGAGCAGTTCTTC,CASSDWTSGYNEQFF
TRBD1,-,TRBV4-3,TRBJ1-4,TGCGCCAGCAGCCTAGAGCCCTGGGACAGCGGGAATGAAAAACTGTTTTTT,CASSLEPWDSGNEKLFF
-,-,TRBV14,TRBJ2-2,TGTGCCAGCAGCCAACAACTAGGGCAAGGCACCGGGGAGCTGTTTTTT,CASSQQLGQGTGELFF